A selection of T cell receptor beta chains follows, all from one sample in a study of cytomegalovirus exposure and HLA in healthy donors. Assay: immunoSEQ multiplex PCR; the TCRdb copy retains only in-frame clones and omits some. The data contain 150,000 to 200,000 clones, 77% of them singletons. Sequenced sample: PBMCs. The receptors derive from a woman aged 25-40 years in good health and CMV-seronegative. Both conserved end residues are part of each CDR3. A D gene is named only where the DNA matches it firmly. Size values are once, few and many counts, or a class for expanded clones, and some rows have none.

D,size,V,J,DNA,CDR3
TRBD2,few,TRBV19,TRBJ2-4,TGTGCCAGTAGTATATACGCGGGGGGGCGGAACATTCAGTACTTC,CASSIYAGGRNIQYF
NA,once,TRBV6-5,TRBJ1-1,TGTGCCAGCAGTTACGTGGGGGGAACTGAAGCTTTCTTT,CASSYVGGTEAFF
TRBD1,NA,TRBV9,TRBJ1-2,TGTGCCAGCAGCCGACAGGGGGACTATGGCTACACCTTC,CASSRQGDYGYTF
NA,few,TRBV2,TRBJ2-7,TGTGCCAGCAAGAGCGGACTATCCTACGAGCAGTACTTC,CASKSGLSYEQYF
TRBD2,NA,TRBV7-9,TRBJ2-1,TGTGCCAGCAGCTTAGATCTTCGCTGGATAGCGGGGGGGCCAAATGAGCAGTTCTTC,CASSLDLRWIAGGPNEQFF
NA,NA,TRBV5-5,TRBJ1-1,TGTGCCAGCAGCTTGTTGATCGACACCGCATTT,CASSLLIDTAF
NA,NA,TRBV27,TRBJ1-2,TGTGCCAGCAGTTTTGGAGGCCAAAAAAACTATGGCTACACCTTC,CASSFGGQKNYGYTF
NA,NA,TRBV25-1,TRBJ1-2,TGTGCCAGCAGGGAGGGGCTGGCCTATGGCTACACCTTC,CASREGLAYGYTF
NA,NA,TRBV29-1,TRBJ2-1,TGCAGCGTTCCCGGGGGCTACAATGAGCAGTTCTTC,CSVPGGYNEQFF
NA,NA,TRBV28,TRBJ1-2,TGTGCCAGCAGTTCTCCCCCCGGGGGGGTTAACTATGGCTACACCTTC,CASSSPPGGVNYGYTF
NA,NA,TRBV4-1,TRBJ1-1,TGCGCCAGCAGCCAATTTCTTCTGAACACTGAAGCTTTCTTT,CASSQFLLNTEAFF
NA,NA,TRBV4-1,TRBJ1-4,TGCGCCAGCAGGACCACAGGGTATGGGAGGGACGAAAAACTGTTTTTT,CASRTTGYGRDEKLFF
TRBD2,NA,TRBV18,TRBJ2-1,TGTGCCAGCTCACCAGTAGCGGGGGGCTTCAATTCCTACAATGAGCAGTTCTTC,CASSPVAGGFNSYNEQFF
TRBD1,NA,TRBV5-6,TRBJ1-2,TGTGCCAGCAGCTATAAGGACAGGACTAACTATGGCTACACCTTC,CASSYKDRTNYGYTF
TRBD1,NA,TRBV9,TRBJ1-4,TGTGCCAGCAGCGTAGCCGGACAGGGGTATGAAAAACTGTTTTTT,CASSVAGQGYEKLFF
NA,NA,TRBV5-1,TRBJ2-7,TGCGCCAGCAGCCCAGAACCGACTGGAGAGCAGTACTTC,CASSPEPTGEQYF
NA,NA,TRBV6-6,TRBJ1-2,TGTGCCAGCAGTTACTCGACGACCGCGGCTGGCGGCTACACCTTC,CASSYSTTAAGGYTF
TRBD1,NA,TRBV5-1,TRBJ1-1,TGCGCCAGCAACCCTCTGGGGACAGCCCAAGTAGGTGCTTTCTTT,CASNPLGTAQVGAFF
TRBD1,few,TRBV19,TRBJ1-1,TGTGCCAGTACCCCGGACAGGGTGAACACTGAAGCTTTCTTT,CASTPDRVNTEAFF
NA,NA,TRBV9,TRBJ1-4,TGTGCCAGCAGCGAGAGAAGTGGAGGGACTAATGAAAAACTGTTTTTT,CASSERSGGTNEKLFF
NA,NA,TRBV15,TRBJ1-4,TGTGCCACCAGCAGAGATCGAACAGGGACGGTTCCGGGCGAGTCGGATGAAAAACTGTTTTTT,CATSRDRTGTVPGESDEKLFF
NA,NA,TRBV2,TRBJ1-2,TGTGCCAGCAGTGTTCGGACAGCTAACTATGGCTACACCTTC,CASSVRTANYGYTF
TRBD2,NA,TRBV7-9,TRBJ2-1,TGTGCCAGCAGCCCAGTGGTCGGGGGGATTTACAATGAGCAGTTCTTC,CASSPVVGGIYNEQFF
TRBD1,NA,TRBV25-1,TRBJ1-1,TGTGCCAGCAGTGAAAAGGGGACAGGGGCTCCTGAAGCTTTCTTT,CASSEKGTGAPEAFF
NA,NA,TRBV9,TRBJ1-1,TGTGCCAGCAGCGTAGATGGACAAGGGACTGAAGCTTTCTTT,CASSVDGQGTEAFF
TRBD1,once,TRBV5-1,TRBJ1-1,TGCGCCAGCAGCTGGGGACAGGCGAACACTGAAGCTTTCTTT,CASSWGQANTEAFF
TRBD2,NA,TRBV7-8,TRBJ2-5,TGTGCCAGCAGCCAGCCGGGGGGGTCGCAAGAGACCCAGTACTTC,CASSQPGGSQETQYF
TRBD1,NA,TRBV4-2,TRBJ1-4,TGTGCCAGCAGCCAAGGGACAGGGGGTGGGAATGAAAAACTGTTTTTT,CASSQGTGGGNEKLFF
TRBD1,NA,TRBV5-1,TRBJ2-7,TGCGCCCCCGAGCGGGACAGGGCCAACGAGCAGTACTTC,CAPERDRANEQYF
TRBD2,NA,TRBV5-1,TRBJ2-2,TGCGCCAGCAGCGCTAGCGGATCTAACACCGGGGAGCTGTTTTTT,CASSASGSNTGELFF
NA,NA,TRBV6-5,TRBJ2-7,TGTGCCAGCAGTTACTCAGACAGGTTTGACTACGAGCAGTACTTC,CASSYSDRFDYEQYF
TRBD1,NA,TRBV27,TRBJ1-3,TGTGCCAGCAGTCCTCTCTCAGGGGGCGGCTCTGGAAACACCATATATTTT,CASSPLSGGGSGNTIYF
NA,NA,TRBV6-6,TRBJ1-5,TGTGCCAGCAGCCTATATAATCAGCCCCAGCATTTT,CASSLYNQPQHF
NA,NA,TRBV4-1,TRBJ1-1,TGCGCCAGCAGCCCCCGGGAGGGAAGGGGCACTGAAGCTTTCTTT,CASSPREGRGTEAFF
NA,NA,TRBV10-1,TRBJ2-3,TGCGCCAGCAGTGACTGGGCAGTCCCTAGCACAGATACGCAGTATTTT,CASSDWAVPSTDTQYF
TRBD2,NA,TRBV27,TRBJ2-1,TGTGCCAGCAGTTTACCGACTAGCGGGAGAGACAATGAGCAGTTCTTC,CASSLPTSGRDNEQFF
TRBD1,once,TRBV5-1,TRBJ2-7,TGCGCCAGCAGCTTCGGACAGGGGGCCGACGAGCAGTACTTC,CASSFGQGADEQYF
NA,NA,TRBV30,TRBJ1-5,TGTGCCTGGAGTGGGCAGGGAATGATGAGGAGTCAGCCCCAGCATTTT,CAWSGQGMMRSQPQHF
NA,few,TRBV6-5,TRBJ1-2,TGTGCCTGCTCTAGGGGGGGCGACTATGGCTACACCTTC,CACSRGGDYGYTF
TRBD2,NA,TRBV27,TRBJ2-3,TGTGCCAGCAGTTTATTTCTAGCGGTCACAGATACGCAGTATTTT,CASSLFLAVTDTQYF
TRBD2,few,TRBV10-3,TRBJ2-7,TGTGCCATCAGTATCGGGTCTAGCGGGAGCAACGAGCAGTACTTC,CAISIGSSGSNEQYF
NA,NA,TRBV4-3,TRBJ1-2,TGCGCCAGCAGCCAAGATCGAGAAGGAACAGGTGGCTACACCTTC,CASSQDREGTGGYTF
NA,NA,TRBV27,TRBJ1-5,TGTGCCAGCAGTTTATGGGGGGGTGGGAGCAATCAGCCCCAGCATTTT,CASSLWGGGSNQPQHF
TRBD1,NA,TRBV27,TRBJ1-6,TGTGCCAGCATCCGACAGGGCCATAATTCACCCCTCCACTTT,CASIRQGHNSPLHF
TRBD2,NA,TRBV11-2,TRBJ2-3,TGTGCCAGCAGCTTAGATAAGACTAGCGGGGGCCCCTATAGCACAGATACGCAGTATTTT,CASSLDKTSGGPYSTDTQYF